One and the same sample provided the 5 T cell receptor beta chains below, sequenced in a study of PD-1 blockade in mismatch repair-deficient tumors. Sequencing used immunoSEQ multiplex PCR; TCRdb keeps in-frame clones, though not all of them. This sample carries about 68,000 clones, approximately 80% of them seen once, and the ten largest clones take nearly 5.5%. Sequenced here: peripheral blood, sampled 2 weeks after starting pembrolizumab. These receptor sequences come from an adult with mismatch repair-deficient cancer.

The rearrangement uses TRBV5-6 and TRBJ2-1, with 9 bases fitting TRBD1. Germline CDR1 is SGHDT and CDR2 is YYEEEE. This CDR3 comprises 14 residues. The junction had 6 bases not matched to a gene; V was cut back by 4 bases and J by 7 bases. The CDR3 sequence is CASSAGQGMNEQFF. The CDR3 DNA sequence: TGTGCCAGCAGCGCGGGACAGGGTATGAATGAGCAGTTCTTC.

The V gene is TRBV5-6, the J gene TRBJ1-3, with TRBD1 as a possible D gene (6 bases). The CDR3 covers 15 residues. CDR1 is SGHDT and CDR2 is YYEEEE in the germline V gene. Trimming removed 4 bases at V and 4 bases at J, with 15 bases between. The CDR3 loop reads CASSRDTGPGNTIYF. CDR3 DNA: TGTGCCAGCAGCCGAGATACAGGGCCAGGAAACACCATATATTTT.

This clone has more than one count but fewer than ten. The V gene is TRBV19, the J gene TRBJ1-3, with 8 bases fitting TRBD1. V lost 9 bases and J lost 2; bases outside the gene matches: 15. The germline V gene has CDR1 LNHDA and CDR2 SQIVND (reference sequence). This CDR3 spans 17 amino acids. CDR3 in amino acids: CASDRTGSAYAGNTIYF. CDR3 nucleotide sequence: TGTGCCAGCGACCGGACAGGGTCTGCTTACGCTGGAAACACCATATATTTT.

This clone was recorded once. The chain carries TRBV15 and TRBJ2-3; D assignment may be TRBD1 or TRBD2 (5 bases each). The CDR3 sequence is 15 residues long. The V gene's germline CDR1 is LNHNV and CDR2 YYDKDF (reference sequence). V lost 5 bases and J lost 3, with 15 bases in between. DNA of the CDR3: TGTGCCACCAGCGCCAAACGGGGCATAACAGATACGCAGTATTTT. This gives the protein CATSAKRGITDTQYF.

To note about this clone: Germline is not matched at one junction end, which may reflect a read error. This sequence joins TRBV9 and TRBJ2-5, with 8 bases lining up with TRBD2. Germline assignment: CDR1 SGDLS and CDR2 YYNGEE. CDR3 size: 15 residues. CDR3 region: CASNVGGRYQETQYF. DNA for the CDR3: TGTGCCAGCAACGTAGGCGGGAGGTACCAAGAGACCCAGTACTTC.